The clone carrying this TCR beta chain was observed a handful of times. The record originates from a study of T-cell memory formation after mild COVID-19. CDR1 and CDR2 (germline): SGHTA, FQGNSA. There are 15 residues in the CDR3. The trim removed 5 bases at V and 5 bases at J, leaving 9 bases unmatched. MiXCR was run by TCRdb on the 5' RACE reads, yielding one entry per CDR3 protein. The table shows 350,000 or so distinct CDR3 sequences, with 20% to 25% occurring only once. The source of this sequence is an adult woman who had mild COVID-19 (a few samples of this study predate the infection). Cell type and time point are not known. V is TRBV7-2 and J is TRBJ1-1; 9 positions match TRBD1. The specimen sequenced was PBMCs or a T cell subset sorted from them (not recorded which). DNA of the CDR3: TGTGCCAGCAGCCCCGGGACAGGGTATAGAACTGAAGCTTTCTTT. Protein: CASSPGTGYRTEAFF.